These T cell receptor beta chains were read from a single sample in a study of beta chain features in type 1 diabetes. The repertoire was sequenced with immunoSEQ multiplex PCR; TCRdb's copy has only in-frame clones and lacks some. This table has 40,000 to 65,000 clones, 60% to 70% appearing once. The specimen was stem cell memory CD4+ T cells from blood. These receptors were collected from a woman between 25 and 40 years old with type 1 diabetes. Both conserved end residues are part of each CDR3. The D gene is left open where the match is weak. Some rows mark clone size as missing; the rest say once, few, many or name a class of expanded clone.

TRBV5-1	-	TRBJ2-7	-	CASSFGSPDSEQYF	TGCGCCAGCAGCTTCGGGTCCCCGGATAGCGAGCAGTACTTC
TRBV5-1	few	TRBJ2-5	-	CASSLATRTEQETQYF	TGCGCCAGCAGCTTGGCGACCCGGACAGAGCAAGAGACCCAGTACTTC
TRBV7-2	-	TRBJ1-5	-	CASSFSGASNQPQHF	TGTGCCAGCAGCTTCTCTGGGGCCTCTAATCAGCCCCAGCATTTT
TRBV29-1	-	TRBJ1-4	-	CSVGGLGNEKLFF	TGCAGCGTCGGGGGGTTAGGGAATGAAAAACTGTTTTTT
TRBV7-9	-	TRBJ1-1	TRBD1	CASSSMQGATAAFF	TGTGCCAGCAGCTCCATGCAGGGGGCGACTGCAGCTTTCTTT
TRBV19	-	TRBJ2-3	-	CASTSWSNTDTQYF	TGTGCCAGTACATCCTGGAGCAACACAGATACGCAGTATTTT
TRBV5-6	-	TRBJ1-1	-	CASSLGRRVEAFF	TGTGCCAGCAGCTTGGGAAGACGGGTTGAAGCTTTCTTT
TRBV6-6	few	TRBJ2-5	-	CASSYPQGNQETQYF	TGTGCCAGCAGTTACCCCCAGGGTAACCAAGAGACCCAGTACTTC
TRBV5-1	once	TRBJ2-7	TRBD2	CASSREGGPWTSIDEQYF	TGCGCCAGCAGCAGGGAGGGGGGGCCTTGGACTAGCATCGACGAGCAGTACTTC
TRBV30	-	TRBJ1-2	-	CAWSVLRGAWGYTF	TGTGCCTGGAGTGTACTAAGGGGCGCTTGGGGCTACACCTTC
TRBV4-2	-	TRBJ2-1	TRBD2	CASSRGSSYNEQFF	TGTGCCAGTTCTCGCGGGAGCTCCTACAATGAGCAGTTCTTC
TRBV15	few	TRBJ1-5	-	CATSNPGVRLDTSNQPQHF	TGTGCCACCAGCAACCCAGGGGTGCGCCTCGATACTAGCAATCAGCCCCAGCATTTT
TRBV6-1	few	TRBJ2-6	-	CASSDLGQAFPGANVLTF	TGTGCCAGCAGTGACCTGGGACAAGCATTCCCTGGGGCCAACGTCCTGACTTTC
TRBV2	-	TRBJ2-7	TRBD1	CASSGQGASISEQYF	TGTGCCAGCAGTGGACAGGGGGCGTCAATAAGCGAGCAGTACTTC
TRBV15	-	TRBJ2-6	TRBD2	CATHPASGSFGGANVLTF	TGTGCCACCCACCCGGCTAGCGGGAGTTTCGGTGGGGCCAACGTCCTGACTTTC
TRBV19	few	TRBJ2-1	-	CASSDLLSGSYNEQFF	TGTGCCAGTAGCGACCTCTTGAGCGGCTCATACAATGAGCAGTTCTTC
TRBV2	-	TRBJ2-7	TRBD2	CASKALGAGGPYEQYF	TGTGCCAGCAAGGCCCTGGGGGCGGGAGGGCCTTACGAGCAGTACTTC
TRBV2	-	TRBJ1-1	TRBD1	CASKGQGAKDTEAFF	TGTGCCAGCAAGGGTCAGGGGGCGAAGGACACTGAAGCTTTCTTT
TRBV6-1	few	TRBJ2-1	TRBD1	CASTPGQGPYNEQFF	TGTGCCAGCACCCCGGGACAGGGCCCCTACAATGAGCAGTTCTTC
TRBV11-2	-	TRBJ2-4	-	CATYRRLLAKNIQYF	TGTGCCACGTACAGGAGACTTTTAGCCAAAAACATTCAGTACTTC
TRBV9	few	TRBJ1-2	-	CASSVAAGSGYTF	TGTGCCAGCAGCGTAGCCGCAGGGTCCGGCTACACCTTC
TRBV30	-	TRBJ1-5	-	CAWSVQWGPSNQPQHF	TGTGCCTGGAGTGTACAATGGGGGCCTAGCAATCAGCCCCAGCATTTT
TRBV7-3	-	TRBJ2-1	TRBD2	CASSTQGLAGANEQFF	TGTGCCAGCAGCACCCAGGGACTAGCGGGAGCCAATGAGCAGTTCTTC
TRBV5-1	once	TRBJ2-7	TRBD2	CASSWQGLADYEQYF	TGCGCCAGCAGCTGGCAGGGACTAGCGGACTACGAGCAGTACTTC
TRBV27	-	TRBJ2-5	-	CASRVPGGSQYF	TGTGCCAGCAGAGTCCCAGGGGGGTCCCAGTACTTC
TRBV7-9	-	TRBJ1-1	TRBD1	CASSLIQGKAFF	TGTGCCAGCAGCTTGATACAGGGGAAAGCTTTCTTT
TRBV29-1	-	TRBJ2-5	TRBD2	CSVEVASGRAVETQYF	TGCAGCGTTGAAGTGGCTAGCGGGAGGGCGGTAGAGACCCAGTACTTC
TRBV28	-	TRBJ1-2	-	CASSKQGYGYTF	TGTGCCAGCAGTAAACAGGGTTATGGCTACACCTTC
TRBV5-1	-	TRBJ1-2	-	CASSLQQGYGYTF	TGCGCCAGCAGCCTACAGCAAGGCTATGGCTACACCTTC
TRBV10-3	-	TRBJ2-1	-	CAIRLGANNEQFF	TGTGCCATCCGACTAGGAGCCAACAATGAGCAGTTCTTC
TRBV2	few	TRBJ2-3	-	CASSPEYTQYF	TGTGCCAGCTCCCCGGAGTATACGCAGTATTTT
TRBV5-4	-	TRBJ2-1	TRBD1	CASSKRPGTGGNEQFF	TGTGCCAGCAGCAAACGGCCCGGGACAGGGGGCAATGAGCAGTTCTTC
TRBV19	-	TRBJ1-5	TRBD1	CASSIDREQPQHF	TGTGCCAGTAGTATCGACAGGGAACAGCCCCAGCATTTT
TRBV5-1	few	TRBJ2-3	TRBD2	CASSSGSSGSTTDTQYF	TGCGCCAGCAGCTCCGGATCTAGCGGGAGTACGACAGATACGCAGTATTTT
TRBV4-1	-	TRBJ2-3	-	CASSQGDRDTDTQYF	TGCGCCAGCAGCCAAGGAGACAGAGACACAGATACGCAGTATTTT